This entry concerns a single T cell receptor beta chain. The method was immunoSEQ multiplex PCR; TCRdb's version includes in-frame clones alone and lacks a portion of them. The sample has 25,000 to 30,000 clones, about 86% seen once. The data were taken from a study of lymphopenia after photon versus proton radiotherapy. From germline, CDR1 is MNHEY and CDR2 SMNVEV (reference sequence). The CDR3 covers 14 residues. Trimming took 4 bases from V and 5 from J, leaving 13 bases between them. Specimen: peripheral blood, collected from a patient treated with proton-based radiotherapy. This chain connects TRBV27 to TRBJ2-3; D is possibly TRBD2 (5 bases). The source is a woman aged 55-69 years with cholangiocarcinoma. Some clones in this sample may be carry-over from other donors' samples. Here the CDR3 DNA reads TGTGCCAGCAGTTCAGGACTGTTGGGAGATACGCAGTATTTT. Its protein product is CASSSGLLGDTQYF.